A single T cell receptor beta chain is shown here with its context. Its antigen remains unknown. The J segment lost 8 bases and the V segment lost 4 bases, leaving 18 bases of the junction unmatched. Per the germline V gene, CDR1 is SGHKS and CDR2 is YYEKEE (reference sequence). CDR3 length: 17 amino acids. Primers for the PCR totalled 60 Vbeta and 13 Jbeta. Produced via immunoSEQ multiplex PCR; TCRdb's table is partial and in-frame only. The table includes 50,000 to 65,000 clones, roughly 70% detected once. The data stem from a study of cytomegalovirus exposure and HLA in healthy donors. Whole-study findings and limits: Previously analyzed data showed that most TCR beta V segments were productive at a frequency of about 87% or about 30%. The later analysis indicated that the majority of CMV-associated TCR beta chains appeared HLA-restricted.

The chain has TRBV5-5 and TRBJ2-4, with TRBD1 matching 7 bases. The clonotype originates from a man aged 50 or older in good health and CMV-seropositive. Sequences were obtained from PBMCs. CDR3 residues: CASSLEGRDRGVDIQYF. CDR3 coding DNA: TGTGCCAGCAGCCTTGAGGGTCGGGACAGAGGGGTAGACATTCAGTACTTC.